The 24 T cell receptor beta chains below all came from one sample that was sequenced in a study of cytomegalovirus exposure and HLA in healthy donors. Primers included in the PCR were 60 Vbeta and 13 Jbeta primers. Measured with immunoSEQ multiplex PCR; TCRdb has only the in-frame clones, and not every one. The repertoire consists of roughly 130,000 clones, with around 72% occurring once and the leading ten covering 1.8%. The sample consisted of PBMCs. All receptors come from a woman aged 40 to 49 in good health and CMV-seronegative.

CDR3 in DNA: TGTGCCAGCAGCTTCCCCGGGAACCCCTCCAATTACGAGCAGTACTTC. Its protein is CASSFPGNPSNYEQYF. V usage is TRBV11-2 and J usage is TRBJ2-7, with D perhaps TRBD2 (5 bases). V was trimmed by 3 bases and J by 4 bases, leaving 19 bases between them. CDR1 SGHAT and CDR2 FQNNGV come from the germline V gene. The CDR3 is made up of 16 amino acids.

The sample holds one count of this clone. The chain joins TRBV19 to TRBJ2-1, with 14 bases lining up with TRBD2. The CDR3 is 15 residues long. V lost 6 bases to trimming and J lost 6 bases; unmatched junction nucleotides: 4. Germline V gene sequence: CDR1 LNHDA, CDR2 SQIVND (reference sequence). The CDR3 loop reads CASRKTSGRGNEQFF. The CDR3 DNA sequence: TGTGCCAGTAGAAAGACTAGCGGGAGGGGCAATGAGCAGTTCTTC. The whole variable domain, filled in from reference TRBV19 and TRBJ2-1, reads DGGITQSPKYLFRKEGQNVTLSCEQNLNHDAMYWYRQDPGQGLRLIYYSQIVNDFQKGDIAEGYSVSREKKESFPLTVTSAQKNPTAFYLCASRKTSGRGNEQFFGPGTRLTVL.

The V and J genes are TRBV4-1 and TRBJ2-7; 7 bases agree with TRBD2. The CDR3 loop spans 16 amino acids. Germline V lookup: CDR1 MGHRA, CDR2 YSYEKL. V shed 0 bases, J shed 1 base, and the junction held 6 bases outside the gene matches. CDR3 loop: CASSQEGGSMSYEQYF. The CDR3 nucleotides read TGCGCCAGCAGCCAAGAGGGCGGGAGTATGTCCTACGAGCAGTACTTC.

CDR3 in DNA: TGCGCCAGCAGCCAAGGACAGGGCGCTGTTGAAGCTTTCTTT. Translated: CASSQGQGAVEAFF. The chain links TRBV5-1 to TRBJ1-1, with 8 bases fitting TRBD1. The V gene end was trimmed by 4 bases and the J gene end by 7 bases; junction bases not matched to a gene: 9. CDR1 SGHRS and CDR2 YFSETQ come from the germline V gene. The CDR3 totals 14 residues.

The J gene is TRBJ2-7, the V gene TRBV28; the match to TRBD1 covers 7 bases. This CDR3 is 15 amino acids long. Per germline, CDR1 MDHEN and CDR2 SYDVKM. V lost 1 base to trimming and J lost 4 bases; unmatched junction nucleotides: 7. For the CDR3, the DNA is TGTGCCAGCAGTTTATCGACTAACAGGGGTTACGAGCAGTACTTC. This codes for CASSLSTNRGYEQYF.

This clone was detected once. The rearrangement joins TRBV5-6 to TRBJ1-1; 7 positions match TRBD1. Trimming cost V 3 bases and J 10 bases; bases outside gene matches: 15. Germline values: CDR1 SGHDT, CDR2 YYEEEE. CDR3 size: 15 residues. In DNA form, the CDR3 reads TGTGCCAGCAGCTCCCTCCTTTCAGGGGGGCGAGGAGCTTTCTTT. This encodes CASSSLLSGGRGAFF.

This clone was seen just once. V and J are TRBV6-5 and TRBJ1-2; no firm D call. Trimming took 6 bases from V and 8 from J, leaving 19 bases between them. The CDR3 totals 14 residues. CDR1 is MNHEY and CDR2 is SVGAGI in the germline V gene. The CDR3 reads CASSAEILFRGYTF. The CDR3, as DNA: TGTGCCAGCAGCGCCGAGATCCTTTTTCGGGGCTACACCTTC.

The CDR3 region is CASSQTGEVYEQYF. Written as DNA, the CDR3 is TGTGCCAGCAGCCAGACAGGTGAGGTCTACGAGCAGTACTTC. V gene TRBV14 combines with J gene TRBJ2-7; TRBD1 is a possible D gene (6 bases). The CDR3 has 14 amino acids. Trimming cost V 3 bases and J 3 bases, with 12 bases left between them. The V gene's germline CDR1 is SGHDN and CDR2 FVKESK.

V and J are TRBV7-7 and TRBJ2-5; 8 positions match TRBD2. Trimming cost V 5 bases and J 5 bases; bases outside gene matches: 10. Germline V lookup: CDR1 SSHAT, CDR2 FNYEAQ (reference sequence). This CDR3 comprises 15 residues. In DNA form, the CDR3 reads TGTGCCAGCAGCCGCACACGGGGGGGGCTGGAGACCCAGTACTTC. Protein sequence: CASSRTRGGLETQYF.

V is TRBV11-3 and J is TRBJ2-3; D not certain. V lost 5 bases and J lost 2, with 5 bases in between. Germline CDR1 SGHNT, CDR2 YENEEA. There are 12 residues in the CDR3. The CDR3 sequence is CASSLYTDTQYF. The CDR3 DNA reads TGTGCCAGCAGCCTCTACACAGATACGCAGTATTTT.

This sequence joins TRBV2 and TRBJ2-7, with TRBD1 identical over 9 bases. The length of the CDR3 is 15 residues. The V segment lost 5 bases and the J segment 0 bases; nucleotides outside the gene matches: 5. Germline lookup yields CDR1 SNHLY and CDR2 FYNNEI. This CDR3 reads CASSSGTGSSYEQYF. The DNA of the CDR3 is TGTGCCAGCAGTTCCGGGACAGGGAGCTCCTACGAGCAGTACTTC.

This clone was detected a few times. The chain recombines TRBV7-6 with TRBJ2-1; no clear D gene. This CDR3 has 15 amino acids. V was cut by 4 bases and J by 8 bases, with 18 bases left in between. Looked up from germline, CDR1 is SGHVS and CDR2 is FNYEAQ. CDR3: CASSSEAPAVDEQFF. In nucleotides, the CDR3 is TGTGCCAGCAGCTCAGAGGCCCCCGCGGTCGATGAGCAGTTCTTC.

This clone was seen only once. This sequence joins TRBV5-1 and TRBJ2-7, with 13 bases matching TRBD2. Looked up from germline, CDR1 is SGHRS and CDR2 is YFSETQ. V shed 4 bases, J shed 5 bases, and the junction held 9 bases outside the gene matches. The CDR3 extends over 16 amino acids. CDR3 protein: CASSPGLAGRMNEQYF. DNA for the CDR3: TGCGCCAGCAGCCCGGGACTAGCGGGGAGGATGAACGAGCAGTACTTC.

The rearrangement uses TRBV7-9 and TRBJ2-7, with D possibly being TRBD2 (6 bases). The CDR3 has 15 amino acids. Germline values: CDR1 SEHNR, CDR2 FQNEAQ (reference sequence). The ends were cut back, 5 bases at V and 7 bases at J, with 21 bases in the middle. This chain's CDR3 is CASSATGTGVLEQYF. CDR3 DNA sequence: TGTGCCAGCAGCGCAACGGGGACTGGGGTTTTGGAGCAGTACTTC. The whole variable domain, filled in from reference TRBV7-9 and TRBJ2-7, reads DTGVSQNPRHKITKRGQNVTFRCDPISEHNRLYWYRQTLGQGPEFLTYFQNEAQLEKSRLLSDRFSAERPKGSFSTLEIQRTEQGDSAMYLCASSATGTGVLEQYFGPGTRLTVT.

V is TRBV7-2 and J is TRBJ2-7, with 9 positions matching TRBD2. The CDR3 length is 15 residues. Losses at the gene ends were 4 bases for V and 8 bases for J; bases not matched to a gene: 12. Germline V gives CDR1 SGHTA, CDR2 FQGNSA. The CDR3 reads CASSSRGTSFGKQYF. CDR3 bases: TGTGCCAGCAGCTCCCGTGGGACTAGCTTTGGTAAGCAGTACTTC.

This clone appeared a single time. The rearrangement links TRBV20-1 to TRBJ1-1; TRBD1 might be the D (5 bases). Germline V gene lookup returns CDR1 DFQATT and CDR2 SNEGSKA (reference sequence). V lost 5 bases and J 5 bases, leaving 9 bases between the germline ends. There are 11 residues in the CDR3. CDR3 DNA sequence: TGCAGTGCTCCAGGGTATACTGAAGCTTTCTTT. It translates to CSAPGYTEAFF.

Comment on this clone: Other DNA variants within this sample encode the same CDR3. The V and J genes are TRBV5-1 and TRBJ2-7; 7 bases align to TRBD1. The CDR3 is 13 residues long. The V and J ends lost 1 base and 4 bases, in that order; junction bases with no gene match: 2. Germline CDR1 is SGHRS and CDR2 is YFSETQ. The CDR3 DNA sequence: TGCGCCAGCAGCTTGACAGGGGTGTACGAGCAGTACTTC. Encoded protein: CASSLTGVYEQYF.

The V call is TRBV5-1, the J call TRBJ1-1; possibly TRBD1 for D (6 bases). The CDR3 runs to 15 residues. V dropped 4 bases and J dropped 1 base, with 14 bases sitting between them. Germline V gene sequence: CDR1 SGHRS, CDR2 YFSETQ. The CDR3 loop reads CASSADLTGNTEAFF. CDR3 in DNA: TGCGCCAGCAGCGCTGACTTGACAGGGAACACTGAAGCTTTCTTT.

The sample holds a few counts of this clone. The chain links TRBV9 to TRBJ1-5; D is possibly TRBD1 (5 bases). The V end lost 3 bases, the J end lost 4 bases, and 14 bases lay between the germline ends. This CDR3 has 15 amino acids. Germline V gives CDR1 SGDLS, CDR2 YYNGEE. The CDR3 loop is CASSAKGIRNQPQHF. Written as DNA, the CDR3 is TGTGCCAGCAGCGCCAAGGGGATCAGGAATCAGCCCCAGCATTTT. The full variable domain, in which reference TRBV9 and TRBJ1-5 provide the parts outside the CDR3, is DSGVTQTPKHLITATGQRVTLRCSPRSGDLSVYWYQQSLDQGLQFLIQYYNGEERAKGNILERFSAQQFPDLHSELNLSSLELGDSALYFCASSAKGIRNQPQHFGDGTRLSIL.

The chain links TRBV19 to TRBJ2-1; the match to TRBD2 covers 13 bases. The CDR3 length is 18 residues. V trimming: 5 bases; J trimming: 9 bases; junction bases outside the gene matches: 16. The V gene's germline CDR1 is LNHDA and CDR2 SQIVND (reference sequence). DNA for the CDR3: TGTGCCAGTAGTTCCAGTCTTTGGAGGACTAGCGGGAGTATTGAGCAGTTCTTC. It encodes CASSSSLWRTSGSIEQFF.

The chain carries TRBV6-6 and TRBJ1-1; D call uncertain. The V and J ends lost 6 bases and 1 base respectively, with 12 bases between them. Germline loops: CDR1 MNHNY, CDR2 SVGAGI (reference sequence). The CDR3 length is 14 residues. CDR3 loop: CASRTGLENTEAFF. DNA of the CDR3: TGTGCCAGCAGAACGGGGTTGGAGAACACTGAAGCTTTCTTT.

As DNA, the CDR3 is TGTGCCAGCAGGTCCTTAGCCCACAATGAGCAGTTCTTC. This codes for CASRSLAHNEQFF. V is TRBV2 and J is TRBJ2-1, with no clear D. CDR3 length: 13 residues. Germline V gene lookup returns CDR1 SNHLY and CDR2 FYNNEI. Trimming removed 6 bases at V and 5 bases at J, with 11 bases between.

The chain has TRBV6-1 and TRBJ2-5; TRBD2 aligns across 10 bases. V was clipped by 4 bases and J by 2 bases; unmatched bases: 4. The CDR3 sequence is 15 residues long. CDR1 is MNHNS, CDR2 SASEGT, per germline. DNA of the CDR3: TGTGCCAGCAGTGCTCCAGCGGGGGGGCAAGAGACCCAGTACTTC. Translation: CASSAPAGGQETQYF.

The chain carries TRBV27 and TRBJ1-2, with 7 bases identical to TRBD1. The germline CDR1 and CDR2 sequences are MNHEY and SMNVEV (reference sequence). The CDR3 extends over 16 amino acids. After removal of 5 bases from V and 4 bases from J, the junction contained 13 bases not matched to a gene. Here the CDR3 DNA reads TGTGCCAGCAGTCCCCGACAGGGACAACGTGGCTATGGCTACACCTTC. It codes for CASSPRQGQRGYGYTF.